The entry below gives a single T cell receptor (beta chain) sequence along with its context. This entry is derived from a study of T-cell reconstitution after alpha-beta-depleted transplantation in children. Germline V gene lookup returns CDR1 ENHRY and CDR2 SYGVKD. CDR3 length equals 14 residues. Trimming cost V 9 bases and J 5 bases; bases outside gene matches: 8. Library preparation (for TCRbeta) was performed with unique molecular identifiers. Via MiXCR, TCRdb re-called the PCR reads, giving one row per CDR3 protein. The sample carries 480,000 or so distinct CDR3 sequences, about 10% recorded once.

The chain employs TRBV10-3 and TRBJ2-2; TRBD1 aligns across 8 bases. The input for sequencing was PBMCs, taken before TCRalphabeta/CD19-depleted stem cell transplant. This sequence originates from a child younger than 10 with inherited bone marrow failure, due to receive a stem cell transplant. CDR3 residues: CAILGQGGTGELFF. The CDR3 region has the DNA TGTGCCATACTCGGACAGGGTGGTACCGGGGAGCTGTTTTTT.